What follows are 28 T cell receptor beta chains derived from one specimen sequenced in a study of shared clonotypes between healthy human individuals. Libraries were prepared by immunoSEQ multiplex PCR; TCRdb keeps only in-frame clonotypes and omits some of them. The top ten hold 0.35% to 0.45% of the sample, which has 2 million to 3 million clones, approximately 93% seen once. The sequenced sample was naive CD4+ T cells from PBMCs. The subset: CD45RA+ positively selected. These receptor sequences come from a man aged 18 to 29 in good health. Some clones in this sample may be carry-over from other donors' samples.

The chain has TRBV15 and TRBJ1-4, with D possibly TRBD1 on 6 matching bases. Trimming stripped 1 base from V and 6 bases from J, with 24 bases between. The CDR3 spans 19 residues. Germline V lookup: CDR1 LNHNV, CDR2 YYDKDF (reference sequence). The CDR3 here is CATSRGFSGAAQRDEKLFF. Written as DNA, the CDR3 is TGTGCCACCAGCAGAGGGTTCTCGGGGGCAGCTCAGAGGGATGAAAAACTGTTTTTT.

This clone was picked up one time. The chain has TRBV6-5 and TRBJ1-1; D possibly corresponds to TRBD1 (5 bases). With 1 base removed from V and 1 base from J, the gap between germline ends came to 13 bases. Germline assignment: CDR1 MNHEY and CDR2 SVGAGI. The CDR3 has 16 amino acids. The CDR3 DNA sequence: TGTGCCAGCAGTTACTGGACCACAGGCACGAACACTGAAGCTTTCTTT. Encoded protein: CASSYWTTGTNTEAFF.

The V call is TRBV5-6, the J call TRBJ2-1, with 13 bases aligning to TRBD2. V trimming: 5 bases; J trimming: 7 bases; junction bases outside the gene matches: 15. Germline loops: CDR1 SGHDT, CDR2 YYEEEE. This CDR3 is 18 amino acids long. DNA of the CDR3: TGTGCCAGCAGTCAAAGAATGACTAGCGGGAGGTTTGGTAATGAGCAGTTCTTC. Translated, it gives CASSQRMTSGRFGNEQFF.

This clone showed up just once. CDR3 in amino acids: CASSLNERTYGYTF. The CDR3 DNA reads TGTGCCAGCAGTTTAAATGAACGGACCTATGGCTACACCTTC. The genes are TRBV27 and TRBJ1-2; D is unresolved. The CDR3 has 14 amino acids. The germline CDR1 and CDR2 sequences are MNHEY and SMNVEV (reference sequence). V lost 2 bases and J 4 bases, leaving 11 bases between the germline ends.

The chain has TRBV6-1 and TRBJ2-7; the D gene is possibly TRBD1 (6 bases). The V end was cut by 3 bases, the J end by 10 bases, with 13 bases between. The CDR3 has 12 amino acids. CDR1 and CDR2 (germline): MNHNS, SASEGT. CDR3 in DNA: TGTGCCAGCAGTGACCCCGACAGGCAACAGTACTTC. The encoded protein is CASSDPDRQQYF.

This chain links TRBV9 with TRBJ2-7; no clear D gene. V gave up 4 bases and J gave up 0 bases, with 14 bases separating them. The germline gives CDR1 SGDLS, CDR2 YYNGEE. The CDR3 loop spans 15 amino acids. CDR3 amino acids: CASSRMQGSSYEQYF. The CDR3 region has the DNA TGTGCCAGCAGCCGCATGCAAGGGTCCTCCTACGAGCAGTACTTC.

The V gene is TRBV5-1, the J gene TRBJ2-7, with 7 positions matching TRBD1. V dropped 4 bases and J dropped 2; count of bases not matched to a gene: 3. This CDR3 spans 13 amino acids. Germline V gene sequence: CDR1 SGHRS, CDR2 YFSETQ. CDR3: CASSRDSTYEQYF. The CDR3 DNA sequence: TGCGCCAGCAGCCGGGACAGTACCTACGAGCAGTACTTC.

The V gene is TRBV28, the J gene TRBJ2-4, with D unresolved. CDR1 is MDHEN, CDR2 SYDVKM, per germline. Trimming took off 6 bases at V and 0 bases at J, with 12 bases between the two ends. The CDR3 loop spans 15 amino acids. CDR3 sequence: CASRSTALAKNIQYF. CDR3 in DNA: TGTGCCAGCAGGTCAACAGCCTTAGCCAAAAACATTCAGTACTTC.

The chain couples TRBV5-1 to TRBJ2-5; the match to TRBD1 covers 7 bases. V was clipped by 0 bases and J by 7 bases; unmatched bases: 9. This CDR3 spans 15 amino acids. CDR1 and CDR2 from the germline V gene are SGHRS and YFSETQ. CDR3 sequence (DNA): TGCGCCAGCAGCTTGGAGGGACAGCCCTATGGGACCCAGTACTTC. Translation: CASSLEGQPYGTQYF.

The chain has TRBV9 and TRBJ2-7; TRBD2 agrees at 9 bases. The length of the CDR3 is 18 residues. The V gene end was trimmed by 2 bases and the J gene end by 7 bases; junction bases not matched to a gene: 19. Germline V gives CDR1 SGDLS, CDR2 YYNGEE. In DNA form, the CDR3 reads TGTGCCAGCAGCGTCGGTCTAGCGGGAACATACGTCGGGGAAGAGCAGTACTTC. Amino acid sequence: CASSVGLAGTYVGEEQYF.

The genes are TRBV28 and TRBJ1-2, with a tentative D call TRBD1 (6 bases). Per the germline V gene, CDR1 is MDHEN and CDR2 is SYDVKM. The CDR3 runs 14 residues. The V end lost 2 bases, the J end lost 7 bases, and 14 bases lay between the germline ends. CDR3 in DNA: TGTGCCAGCAGTTTAGTCTCGGGGGCGGGTGGCTACACCTTC. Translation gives CASSLVSGAGGYTF.

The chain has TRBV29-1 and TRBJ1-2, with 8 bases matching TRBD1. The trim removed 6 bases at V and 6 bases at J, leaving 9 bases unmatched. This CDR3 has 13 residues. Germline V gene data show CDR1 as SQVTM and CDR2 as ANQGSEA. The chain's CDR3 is CSVSAGTGDGYTF. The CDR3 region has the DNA TGCAGCGTGAGCGCCGGGACAGGAGATGGCTACACCTTC.

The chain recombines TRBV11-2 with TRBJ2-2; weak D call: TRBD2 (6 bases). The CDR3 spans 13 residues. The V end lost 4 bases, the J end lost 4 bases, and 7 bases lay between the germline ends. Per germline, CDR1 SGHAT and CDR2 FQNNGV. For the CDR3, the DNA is TGTGCCAGCAGCTATAGCGGCACCGGGGAGCTGTTTTTT. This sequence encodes CASSYSGTGELFF.

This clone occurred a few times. CDR3 nucleotides: TGCGCCAGCAGCCAGGTCTGGCCGGCAGATCCTGGCTACACCTTC. This gives the protein CASSQVWPADPGYTF. The chain has TRBV4-1 and TRBJ1-2; D remains ambiguous. Trimming cost V 3 bases and J 7 bases, with 18 bases left between them. CDR3 length equals 15 residues. Germline lookup yields CDR1 MGHRA and CDR2 YSYEKL.

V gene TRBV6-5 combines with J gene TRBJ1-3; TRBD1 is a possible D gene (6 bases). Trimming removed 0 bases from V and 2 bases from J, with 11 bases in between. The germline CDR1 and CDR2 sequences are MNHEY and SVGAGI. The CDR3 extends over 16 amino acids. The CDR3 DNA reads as TGTGCCAGCAGTTACTCGACAGGACGAACTGGAAACACCATATATTTT. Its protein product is CASSYSTGRTGNTIYF.

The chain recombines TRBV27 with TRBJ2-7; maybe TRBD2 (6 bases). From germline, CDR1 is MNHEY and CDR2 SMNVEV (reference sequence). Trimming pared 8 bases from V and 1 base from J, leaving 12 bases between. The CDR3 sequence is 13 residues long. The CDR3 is CASAWGVSYEQYF. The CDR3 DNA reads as TGTGCCAGCGCGTGGGGGGTTTCCTACGAGCAGTACTTC.

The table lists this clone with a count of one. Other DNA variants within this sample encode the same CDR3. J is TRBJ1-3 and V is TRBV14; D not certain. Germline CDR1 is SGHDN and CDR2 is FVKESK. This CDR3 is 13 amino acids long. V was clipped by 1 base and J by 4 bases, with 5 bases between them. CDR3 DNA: TGTGCCAGCAGCCAAGCTGGGGGAAACACCATATATTTT. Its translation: CASSQAGGNTIYF.

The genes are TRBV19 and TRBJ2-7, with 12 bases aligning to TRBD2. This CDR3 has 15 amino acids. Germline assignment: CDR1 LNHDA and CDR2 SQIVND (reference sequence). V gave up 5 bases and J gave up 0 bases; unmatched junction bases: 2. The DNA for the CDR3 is TGTGCCAGTAGTCGACTAGCGGGAGACTCCTACGAGCAGTACTTC. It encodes CASSRLAGDSYEQYF.

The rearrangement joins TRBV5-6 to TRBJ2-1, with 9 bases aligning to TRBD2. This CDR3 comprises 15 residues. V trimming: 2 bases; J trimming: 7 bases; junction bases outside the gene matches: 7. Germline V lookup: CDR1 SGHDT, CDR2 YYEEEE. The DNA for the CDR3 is TGTGCCAGCAGCTTCTCTGGACTAGCGAATAATGAGCAGTTCTTC. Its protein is CASSFSGLANNEQFF.

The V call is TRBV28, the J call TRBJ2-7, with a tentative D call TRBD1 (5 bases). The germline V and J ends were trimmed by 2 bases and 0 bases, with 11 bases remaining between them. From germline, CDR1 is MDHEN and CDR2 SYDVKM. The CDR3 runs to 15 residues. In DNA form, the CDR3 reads TGTGCCAGCAGTTTAGGGGCCAGGAGCTCCTACGAGCAGTACTTC. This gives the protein CASSLGARSSYEQYF.

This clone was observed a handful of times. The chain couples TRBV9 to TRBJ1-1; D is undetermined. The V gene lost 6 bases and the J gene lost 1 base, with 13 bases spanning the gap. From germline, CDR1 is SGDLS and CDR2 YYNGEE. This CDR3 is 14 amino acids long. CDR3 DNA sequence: TGTGCCAGCACCGTGGTACACGGGAACACTGAAGCTTTCTTT. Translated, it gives CASTVVHGNTEAFF.

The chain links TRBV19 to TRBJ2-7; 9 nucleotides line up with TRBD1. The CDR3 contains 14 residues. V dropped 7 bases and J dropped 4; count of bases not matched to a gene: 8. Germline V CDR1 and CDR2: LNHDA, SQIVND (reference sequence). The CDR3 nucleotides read TGTGCCAGTAAATCAGAGGGACAGGGATACGAGCAGTACTTC. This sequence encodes CASKSEGQGYEQYF.

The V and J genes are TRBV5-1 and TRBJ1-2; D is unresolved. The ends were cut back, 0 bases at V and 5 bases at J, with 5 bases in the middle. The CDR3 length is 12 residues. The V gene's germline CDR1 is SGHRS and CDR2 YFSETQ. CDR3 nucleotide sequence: TGCGCCAGCAGCTTGGACATGTATGGCTACACCTTC. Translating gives CASSLDMYGYTF.

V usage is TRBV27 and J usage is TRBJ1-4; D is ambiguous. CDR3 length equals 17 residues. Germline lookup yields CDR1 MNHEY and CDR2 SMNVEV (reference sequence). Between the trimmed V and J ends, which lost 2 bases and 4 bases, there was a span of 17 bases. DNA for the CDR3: TGTGCCAGCAGTTTACTCCGCCCCCGAGGGATTAATGAAAAACTGTTTTTT. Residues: CASSLLRPRGINEKLFF.

The CDR3 DNA follows: TGCGCCAGCAGACCCCCAAGTTCTGCTAGCGGGACGGGTGAGCAGTTCTTC. Protein product: CASRPPSSASGTGEQFF. This chain links TRBV4-1 with TRBJ2-1; 9 nucleotides match TRBD2. J gave up 9 bases and V 6 bases, and 18 bases lay outside the gene matches. This CDR3 is 17 amino acids long. CDR1 is MGHRA, CDR2 YSYEKL, per germline.

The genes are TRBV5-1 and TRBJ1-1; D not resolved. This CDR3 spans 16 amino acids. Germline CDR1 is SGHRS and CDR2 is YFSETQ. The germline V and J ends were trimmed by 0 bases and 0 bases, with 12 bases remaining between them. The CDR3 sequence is CASSLGTAGLNTEAFF. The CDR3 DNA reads TGCGCCAGCAGCTTGGGAACCGCAGGTTTGAACACTGAAGCTTTCTTT.

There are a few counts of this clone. CDR3 in amino acids: CASSQEIRGTEAFF. CDR3 DNA sequence: TGTGCCAGCAGCCAAGAAATTAGGGGAACTGAAGCTTTCTTT. V usage is TRBV14 and J usage is TRBJ1-1, with D perhaps TRBD1 (5 bases). The CDR3 extends over 14 amino acids. Germline values: CDR1 SGHDN, CDR2 FVKESK. V lost 0 bases to trimming and J lost 5 bases, with 10 bases between them.

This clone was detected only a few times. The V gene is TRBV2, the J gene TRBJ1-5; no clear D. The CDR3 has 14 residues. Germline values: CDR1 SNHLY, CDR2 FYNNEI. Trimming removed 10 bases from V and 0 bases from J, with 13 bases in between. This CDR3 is CATGRSYSNQPQHF. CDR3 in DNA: TGTGCCACCGGGCGGAGTTATAGCAATCAGCCCCAGCATTTT.